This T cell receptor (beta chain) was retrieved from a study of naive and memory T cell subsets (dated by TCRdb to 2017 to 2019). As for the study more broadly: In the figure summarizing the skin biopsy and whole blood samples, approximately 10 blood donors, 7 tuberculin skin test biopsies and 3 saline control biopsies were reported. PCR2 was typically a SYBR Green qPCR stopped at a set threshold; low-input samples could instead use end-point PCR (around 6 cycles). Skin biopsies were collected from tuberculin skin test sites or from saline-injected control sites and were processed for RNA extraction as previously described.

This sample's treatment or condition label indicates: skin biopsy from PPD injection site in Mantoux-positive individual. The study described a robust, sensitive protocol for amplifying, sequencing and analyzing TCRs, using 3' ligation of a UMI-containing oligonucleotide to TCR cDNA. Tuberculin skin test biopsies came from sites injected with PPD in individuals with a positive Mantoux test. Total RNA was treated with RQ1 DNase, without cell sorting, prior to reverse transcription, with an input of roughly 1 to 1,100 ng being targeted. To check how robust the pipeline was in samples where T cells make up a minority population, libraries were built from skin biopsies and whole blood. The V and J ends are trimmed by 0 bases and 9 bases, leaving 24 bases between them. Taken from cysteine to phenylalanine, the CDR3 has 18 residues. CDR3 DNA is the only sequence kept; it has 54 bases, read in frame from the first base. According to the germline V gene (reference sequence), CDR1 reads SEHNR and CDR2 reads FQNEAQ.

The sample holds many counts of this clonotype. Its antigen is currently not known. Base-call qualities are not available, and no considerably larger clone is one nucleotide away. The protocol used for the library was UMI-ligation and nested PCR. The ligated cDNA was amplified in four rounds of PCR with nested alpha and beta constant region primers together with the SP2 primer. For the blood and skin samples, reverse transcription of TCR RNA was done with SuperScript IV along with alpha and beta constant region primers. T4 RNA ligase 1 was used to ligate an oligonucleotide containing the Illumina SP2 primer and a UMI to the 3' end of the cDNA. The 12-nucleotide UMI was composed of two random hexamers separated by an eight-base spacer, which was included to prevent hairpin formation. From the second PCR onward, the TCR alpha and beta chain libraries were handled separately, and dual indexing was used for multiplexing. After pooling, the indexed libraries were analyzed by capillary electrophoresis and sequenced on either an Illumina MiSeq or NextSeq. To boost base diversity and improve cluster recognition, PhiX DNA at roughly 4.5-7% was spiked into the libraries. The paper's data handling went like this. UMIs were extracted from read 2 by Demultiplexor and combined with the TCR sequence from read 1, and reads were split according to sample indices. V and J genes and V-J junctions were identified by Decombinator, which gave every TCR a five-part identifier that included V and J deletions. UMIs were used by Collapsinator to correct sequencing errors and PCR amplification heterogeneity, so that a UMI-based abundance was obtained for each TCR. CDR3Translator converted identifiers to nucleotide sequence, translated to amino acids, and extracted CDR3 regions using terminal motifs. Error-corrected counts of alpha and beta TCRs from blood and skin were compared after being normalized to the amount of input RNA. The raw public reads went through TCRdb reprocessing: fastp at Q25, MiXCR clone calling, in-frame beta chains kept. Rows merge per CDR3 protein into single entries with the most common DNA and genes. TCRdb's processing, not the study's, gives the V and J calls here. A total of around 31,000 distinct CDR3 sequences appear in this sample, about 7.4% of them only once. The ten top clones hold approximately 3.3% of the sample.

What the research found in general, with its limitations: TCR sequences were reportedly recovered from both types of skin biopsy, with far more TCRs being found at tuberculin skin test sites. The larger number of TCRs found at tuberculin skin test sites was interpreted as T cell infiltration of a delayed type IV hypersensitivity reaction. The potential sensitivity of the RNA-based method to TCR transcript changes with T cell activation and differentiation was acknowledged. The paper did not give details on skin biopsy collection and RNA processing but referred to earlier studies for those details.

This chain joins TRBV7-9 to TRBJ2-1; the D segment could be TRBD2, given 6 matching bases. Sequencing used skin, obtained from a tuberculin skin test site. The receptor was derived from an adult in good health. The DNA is TGTGCCAGCAGCTTAGCTGCTTCGCGGGGTGTTAAGTGGGGTGAGCAGTTCTTC. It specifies CASSLAASRGVKWGEQFF.